A selection of T cell receptor beta chains follows, all from one sample in a study of identical twins. Each CDR3 protein gets one entry after TCRdb re-called the 5' RACE reads with MiXCR. The data hold around 650,000 distinct CDR3 sequences, with 7.1% observed a single time. These data were also reused for a study on yellow fever vaccine responses in identical twins.

The sample comprised PBMCs. Receptors were obtained from a woman in her late teens or twenties in good health. Both conserved end residues are part of each CDR3. Each record gives: D gene, clone size, V gene, J gene, CDR3 DNA, CDR3 protein. The D gene is left open where the match is weak. A clone size is listed for some rows: how often the clone was seen (once, few, many), or a class if it is expanded.

>TRBD1|few|TRBV5-1|TRBJ2-2
TGCGCCAGCCTACGACGACCCCCCGGACAGGGCATTCCTGGGGAGCTGTTTTTT
CASLRRPPGQGIPGELFF
>NA|many|TRBV12-3/TRBV12-4|TRBJ1-5
TGTGCCAGCAGTTTCGGCAGGGAGTATAGCAATCAGCCCCAGCATTTT
CASSFGREYSNQPQHF
>NA|NA|TRBV20-1|TRBJ2-5
TGCAGTGCTAGAGATTTGTACGGAACCCAAGAGACCCAGTACTTC
CSARDLYGTQETQYF
>NA|few|TRBV3-1|TRBJ2-1
TGTGCCAGCAGCCAAGTGGTCATCAACAATGAGCAGTTCTTC
CASSQVVINNEQFF
>TRBD2|few|TRBV20-1|TRBJ2-6
TGCAGTGCTGGCCCGGGGGGCTCTGGGGCCAACGTCCTGACTTTC
CSAGPGGSGANVLTF
>NA|many|TRBV29-1|TRBJ2-1
TGCAGCGTTGCTAGAATGGGGGGCCTTGAGCAGTTCTTC
CSVARMGGLEQFF
>NA|NA|TRBV14|TRBJ2-5
TGTGCCAGCAGCCAAGGCGCTCTGGCGGCCACGGAGACCCAGTACTTC
CASSQGALAATETQYF
>NA|many|TRBV20-1|TRBJ1-5
TGCAGTGCTACTGAAAGCAATCAGCCCCAGCATTTT
CSATESNQPQHF
>TRBD2|NA|TRBV11-2|TRBJ2-4
TGTGCCAGCAGCCGGAGGAAGACTAGCGGGAACACCAAAAACATTCAGTACTTC
CASSRRKTSGNTKNIQYF
>NA|few|TRBV28|TRBJ1-1
TGTGCCAGCACCCTTCGGGGGGGAGTCTTCCCTGAAGCTTTCTTT
CASTLRGGVFPEAFF
>TRBD1|NA|TRBV24-1|TRBJ2-5
TGTGCCACCAGTGACGGACAGGGGGCCTTGGGAGAGACCCAGTACTTC
CATSDGQGALGETQYF
>NA|few|TRBV20-1|TRBJ2-3
TGCAGTGCTAGAGATTGGTTAGGCACAGATACGCAGTATTTT
CSARDWLGTDTQYF
>NA|once|TRBV20-1|TRBJ2-1
TGCAGTGCTAGAGAGCGCTACAGCTACGAGCAGTTCTTC
CSARERYSYEQFF
>TRBD1|NA|TRBV6-5|TRBJ1-2
TGTGCCAGCAGTTACTCGATTGGGGGACAGGGGAATGGCTACACCTTC
CASSYSIGGQGNGYTF
>NA|many|TRBV12-3/TRBV12-4|TRBJ2-2
TGTGCCAGCAGTTTAGTCCCAGGGCGGACCGGGGAGCTGTTTTTT
CASSLVPGRTGELFF
>NA|many|TRBV10-3|TRBJ1-2
TGTGCCATCAGTGAGTCGCCAGGGGAGGGCTATGGCTACACCTTC
CAISESPGEGYGYTF
>NA|many|TRBV5-1|TRBJ1-3
TGCGCCAGCAGCTTGGGACAGACGAGCTCTGGAAACACCATATATTTT
CASSLGQTSSGNTIYF
>TRBD1|NA|TRBV20-1|TRBJ2-7
TGCTGTGCTAGAGATTTGGGGACAGGGGACTCCTACGAGCAGTACTTC
CCARDLGTGDSYEQYF
>TRBD1|many|TRBV12-3/TRBV12-4|TRBJ1-5
TGTGCCAGCAGTCTTCGGACAGGGGGTATCAATCAGCCCCAGCATTTT
CASSLRTGGINQPQHF
>NA|many|TRBV5-1|TRBJ2-1
TGCGCCAGCAGCTTGGTGGGGCGGGGAAGCTCCTACAATGAGCAGTTCTTC
CASSLVGRGSSYNEQFF
>TRBD2|many|TRBV5-1|TRBJ2-7
TGCGCCAGCAGCCCTACTAAAGGACTAGCGGACGTATACTACGAGCAGTACTTC
CASSPTKGLADVYYEQYF
>TRBD2|many|TRBV6-1|TRBJ2-1
TGTGCCACAAGACTAGCGGGAGAGAATGAGCAGTTCTTC
CATRLAGENEQFF
>TRBD2|many|TRBV5-1|TRBJ2-5
TGCGCCAGCAGCGTGACTAGCGGGAGCACAGAGACCCAGTACTTC
CASSVTSGSTETQYF
>NA|many|TRBV12-3/TRBV12-4|TRBJ2-5
TGTGCCAGCAGTTCGACTAGTTTCCAAGAGACCCAGTACTTC
CASSSTSFQETQYF
>NA|NA|TRBV7-6|TRBJ2-1
TGTGCCAGCAGCCCCCAGGTTTCAGGGACTTACAATGAGCAGTTCTTC
CASSPQVSGTYNEQFF
>TRBD2|NA|TRBV2|TRBJ2-7
TGTGCCAGCAGCGCGGCGGGAGCCTACGAGCAGTACTTC
CASSAAGAYEQYF
>TRBD2|few|TRBV5-6|TRBJ2-1
TGTGCCAGCAGTGGACTAGCGGGAATGAATGAGCAGTTCTTC
CASSGLAGMNEQFF
>NA|many|TRBV12-3/TRBV12-4|TRBJ1-2
TGTGCCAGCAGTTTCATCTATGGCTACACCTTC
CASSFIYGYTF
>TRBD2|NA|TRBV7-8|TRBJ2-7
TGTGCCAGCAGCTTAGAGACCGGGGGGGCGCGGTACGAGCAGTACTTC
CASSLETGGARYEQYF
>TRBD1|many|TRBV7-9|TRBJ1-6
TGTGCCAGCAGCTTAGGGGACAGGGAATCACCCCTCCACTTT
CASSLGDRESPLHF
>NA|NA|TRBV28|TRBJ2-5
TGTGCCAGCAGTTTACCGAGGGACTTCCCTTCGGAGACCCAGTACTTC
CASSLPRDFPSETQYF
>NA|NA|TRBV7-6|TRBJ1-6
TGTGCCAGCAGCTTAATGGCGGGGATCTATAATTCACCCCTCCACTTT
CASSLMAGIYNSPLHF
>TRBD2|many|TRBV7-3|TRBJ2-1
TGTGCCAGCAGCTTAAACCCCGTGGGTAGCGGGACCCATGAGCAGTTCTTC
CASSLNPVGSGTHEQFF
>NA|many|TRBV18|TRBJ2-5
TGTGCCAGCTCACCACCGGGGACCCAAGAGACCCAGTACTTC
CASSPPGTQETQYF
>NA|few|TRBV28|TRBJ1-2
TGTGCCAGCAGTTTAGGAGCAGTGCAACAGTATGGCTACACCTTC
CASSLGAVQQYGYTF
>TRBD2|few|TRBV14|TRBJ2-1
TGTGCCAGCAGCCAAGTTGCGGGAGTGGGCAATGAGCAGTTCTTC
CASSQVAGVGNEQFF
>TRBD1|many|TRBV28|TRBJ1-6
TGTGCCAGCAGCCGGGACAGGGTTTATAATTCACCCCTCCACTTT
CASSRDRVYNSPLHF
>NA|many|TRBV2|TRBJ2-7
TGTGCCAGCAGTGAAACGGCAGACCCCTACGAGCAGTACTTC
CASSETADPYEQYF
>TRBD1|many|TRBV6-1|TRBJ2-7
TGTGCCAGCAGCCCCGGACAGGGATGGTACGAGCAGTACTTC
CASSPGQGWYEQYF
>NA|few|TRBV6-2/TRBV6-3|TRBJ2-7
TGTGCCAGCAGTCTTACGGGAACAAACTACGAGCAGTACTTC
CASSLTGTNYEQYF
>TRBD2|many|TRBV4-2|TRBJ2-2
TGTGCCAGCAGCCAAGATCGGGCTAGCGGGGGGGCATATACCGGGGAGCTGTTTTTT
CASSQDRASGGAYTGELFF
>NA|NA|TRBV24-1|TRBJ2-5
TGTGCCACCAGTGATTTATCAGGCGGGGAGACCCAGTACTTC
CATSDLSGGETQYF
>NA|few|TRBV3-1|TRBJ1-5
TGTGCCAGCAGCCAAGATTTGCCCGTACGTAATAGCAATCAGCCCCAGCATTTT
CASSQDLPVRNSNQPQHF
>NA|few|TRBV7-2|TRBJ2-7
TGTGCCAGCAGCTTATCGGTAGCGGCATCCTACGAGCAGTACTTC
CASSLSVAASYEQYF
>NA|NA|TRBV20-1|TRBJ2-2
TGCAGTGCTGCGGACGGCAGGGTGAACACCGGGGAGCTGTTTTTT
CSAADGRVNTGELFF
>TRBD2|many|TRBV3-1|TRBJ2-1
TGTGCCAGCAGCCAGGGACTAGCGGGGGGCTCCCTACGCAATGAGCAGTTCTTC
CASSQGLAGGSLRNEQFF
>TRBD2|NA|TRBV4-2|TRBJ2-7
TGTGCCAGCACTAGGACGGGGACTAGCGGGAGGGCTTTGTCCTACGAGCAGTACTTC
CASTRTGTSGRALSYEQYF